This T cell receptor beta chain was sequenced in a study of T cells in Graves' hyperthyroidism and ophthalmopathy. Whole-study findings and limits: From stable hyperthyroidism, ophthalmopathy was set apart by a 13 V-J model. Blood also contained most expanded thyroid clonotypes above 0.001.

This clonotype showed up many times. Antigen specificity is unknown. Together with thyroid ultrasound, orbital computed tomography, serum thyroxine and TRAb, clinical symptoms were used for diagnoses. Using RNA transcripts as the source, TCR beta CDR3 regions were amplified. HTBI primers were employed in a first-round RT-PCR of the TCR CDR3. TCRdb ran MiXCR on the multiplex PCR reads and lists one entry per CDR3 protein. The table includes about 570,000 distinct CDR3 sequences, 46% detected once. Germline loops: CDR1 DFQATT, CDR2 SNEGSKA (reference sequence). CDR3 length: 13 residues. V was cut by 3 bases and J by 3 bases, with 8 bases left in between.

The chain is built from TRBV20-1 and TRBJ1-4; tentative D call: TRBD1 (6 bases). Sequenced material: peripheral blood or thyroid tissue (not recorded which). The origin of this receptor is an adult woman with Graves' disease, either hyperthyroidism or ophthalmopathy (not recorded which). In DNA form, the CDR3 reads TGCAGTGCTAGTGAGGGGGCTAATGAAAAACTGTTTTTT. This translates into CSASEGANEKLFF.